The 24 T cell receptor beta chains below were found in one sample sequenced in a study of cytomegalovirus exposure and HLA in healthy donors (TCRdb year 2017). Libraries were made using the immunoSEQ multiplex PCR assay. For the multiplex PCR, a mixture combining 60 forward primers for TCR Vbeta segments and 13 reverse primers for TCR Jbeta segments was used. As stored in TCRdb, this immuneACCESS dataset retains in-frame rearrangements with V and J assigned. A fraction of the clones does not appear; measured against another copy, unresolved V genes explain less than half of the discrepancy, and the remainder lacks a known reason. This sample gives approximately 110,000 clones in total; 74% of them show up just once. Of the sample, 4% to 5.5% falls within the top ten clones. The sequenced sample was PBMCs. Receptors were obtained from a man younger than 40 in good health and CMV-seropositive.

The J gene is TRBJ1-6, the V gene TRBV18; tentatively, D is TRBD1 (5 bases). The V end lost 3 bases, the J end lost 8 bases, and 23 bases lay between the germline ends. The CDR3 length is 18 residues. Germline V gene data show CDR1 as KGHSH and CDR2 as LQKENI. DNA for the CDR3: TGTGCCAGCTCACCGGTTACAGGAGAGTGGGCTAATTATTCACCCCTCCACTTT. This gives the protein CASSPVTGEWANYSPLHF.

This clone was counted between two and nine times. The chain employs TRBV12-5 and TRBJ2-2; weak D call: TRBD1 (6 bases). The CDR3 length is 16 residues. Trimming removed 3 bases at V and 1 base at J, with 12 bases between. Germline V gene sequence: CDR1 LGHNT, CDR2 FRNRAP. This CDR3 is CASGLPGHWNTGELFF. The CDR3 DNA reads as TGTGCTAGTGGTTTACCGGGACATTGGAACACCGGGGAGCTGTTTTTT.

The chain employs TRBV10-3 and TRBJ2-2; the D gene is possibly TRBD1 (5 bases). Germline values: CDR1 ENHRY, CDR2 SYGVKD. The CDR3 sequence is 12 residues long. V dropped 6 bases and J dropped 6 bases, with 8 bases sitting between them. In DNA, the CDR3 is TGTGCCATCAGGGGGCGGCCCGGGGAGCTGTTTTTT. Translation gives CAIRGRPGELFF.

This clone was picked up a small number of times. The chain recombines TRBV5-1 with TRBJ2-4; weak D call: TRBD1 (6 bases). The CDR3 spans 14 residues. V was cut by 7 bases and J by 5 bases, with 16 bases left in between. Per germline, CDR1 SGHRS and CDR2 YFSETQ. The CDR3 nucleotides are TGCGCCAGCGGAGATACAGGGTCCCAAAACATTCAGTACTTC. Translation: CASGDTGSQNIQYF.

The chain links TRBV10-1 to TRBJ2-3, with 9 bases lining up with TRBD2. Trimming at V came to 4 bases and at J to 4 bases, leaving 6 bases not matched to a gene. The CDR3 runs 15 residues. CDR1 and CDR2 (germline): WNHNN, SYGVQD (reference sequence). The CDR3 is CASSGDSGGADTQYF. In nucleotides, the CDR3 is TGCGCCAGCAGTGGAGATAGCGGGGGCGCAGATACGCAGTATTTT.

This sequence joins TRBV4-1 and TRBJ1-2, with no clear D. The CDR3 is 17 residues long. Germline values: CDR1 MGHRA, CDR2 YSYEKL. V gave up 1 base and J gave up 4 bases, with 19 bases separating them. The chain's CDR3 is CASSQGPGSQGGYGYTF. CDR3 nucleotides: TGCGCCAGCAGCCAAGGACCGGGTTCTCAAGGCGGCTATGGCTACACCTTC.

The chain carries TRBV4-3 and TRBJ2-3; 11 nucleotides line up with TRBD2. Germline lookup yields CDR1 LGHNA and CDR2 YSLEER. The CDR3 runs 16 residues. Trimming cost V 4 bases and J 10 bases; bases outside gene matches: 13. The CDR3 DNA follows: TGCGCCAGCAGCCTCGCGCTAGCGGGGGGTCTGGGATCGCAGTATTTT. This gives the protein CASSLALAGGLGSQYF.

There are a few counts of this clone. This rearrangement joins TRBV5-1 to TRBJ2-1, with D perhaps matching TRBD2 (6 bases). CDR1 and CDR2 from the germline V gene are SGHRS and YFSETQ. The V gene lost 4 bases and the J gene lost 0 bases, with 14 bases spanning the gap. This CDR3 has 16 residues. The CDR3 here is CASSPSGVSSYNEQFF. The DNA of the CDR3 is TGCGCCAGCAGCCCGTCGGGGGTTAGCTCCTACAATGAGCAGTTCTTC.

V is TRBV10-3 and J is TRBJ2-5; 7 bases fit TRBD1. J gave up 5 bases and V 10 bases, and 7 bases lay outside the gene matches. CDR3 length: 12 residues. Germline CDR1 reads ENHRY; CDR2 reads SYGVKD. CDR3 DNA sequence: TGTGCCACCACAGGGGATGGGGAGACCCAGTACTTC. Amino acids: CATTGDGETQYF.

In its sample, this clone was seen a few times. The chain uses TRBV5-4 and TRBJ1-2; no definite D call. The germline gives CDR1 SGHNT, CDR2 YYREEE (reference sequence). This CDR3 has 14 amino acids. The V and J ends lost 1 base and 2 bases respectively, with 9 bases between them. CDR3 DNA: TGTGCCAGCAGCTTGTGGGCCAGCAACTATGGCTACACCTTC. Amino acids: CASSLWASNYGYTF.

V gene TRBV30 combines with J gene TRBJ1-6; TRBD1 agrees at 8 bases. Germline-derived CDR1 and CDR2 are GTSNPN and SVGIG (reference sequence). V lost 5 bases and J lost 6; bases outside the gene matches: 6. This CDR3 is 14 amino acids long. The CDR3 coding sequence is TGTGCCTGGGACCAGGGGGCTCCTAATTCACCCCTCCACTTT. It codes for CAWDQGAPNSPLHF.

The genes are TRBV19 and TRBJ2-5, with 11 bases identical to TRBD1. The CDR3 length is 15 residues. V gave up 4 bases and J gave up 4 bases; unmatched junction bases: 5. From germline, CDR1 is LNHDA and CDR2 SQIVND (reference sequence). CDR3 sequence: CASSTGTGGRETQYF. In nucleotides, the CDR3 is TGTGCCAGTAGTACCGGGACAGGGGGACGAGAGACCCAGTACTTC.

The chain couples TRBV28 to TRBJ2-7; D is undetermined. The V gene's germline CDR1 is MDHEN and CDR2 SYDVKM. This CDR3 has 14 residues. V was clipped by 3 bases and J by 0 bases, with 9 bases between them. CDR3: CASSFGRSSYEQYF. CDR3 bases: TGTGCCAGCAGTTTCGGTCGGAGCTCCTACGAGCAGTACTTC. The full variable domain, rest sourced from reference TRBV28 and TRBJ2-7, is DVKVTQSSRYLVKRTGEKVFLECVQDMDHENMFWYRQDPGLGLRLIYFSYDVKMKEKGDIPEGYSVSREKKERFSLILESASTNQTSMYLCASSFGRSSYEQYFGPGTRLTVT.

V gene TRBV23-1 combines with J gene TRBJ1-5; 9 bases map to TRBD1. TRBV23-1 is an ORF, and what it does is uncertain. The CDR3 extends over 20 amino acids. Trimming took 2 bases from V and 0 from J; bases not matched to a gene: 14. CDR3 amino acids: CASSQPGQGPRYDSNQPQHF. CDR3 in DNA: TGCGCCAGCAGTCAACCCGGACAGGGGCCGCGGTACGATAGCAATCAGCCCCAGCATTTT.

This clone was counted once. The rearrangement links TRBV11-2 to TRBJ1-2, with D perhaps matching TRBD1 (5 bases). V gave up 4 bases and J gave up 8 bases, with 20 bases separating them. CDR1 SGHAT and CDR2 FQNNGV come from the germline V gene. This CDR3 has 15 amino acids. The CDR3 is CASSSSPAGSSGYTF. In nucleotides, the CDR3 is TGTGCCAGCAGCTCCTCCCCGGCAGGGTCCTCCGGCTACACCTTC.

On this clone: Distinct nucleotide sequences in the sample also encode this CDR3. This rearrangement joins TRBV5-4 to TRBJ1-2, with unresolved D. V lost 4 bases and J lost 2, with 9 bases in between. Germline assignment: CDR1 SGHNT and CDR2 YYREEE (reference sequence). The CDR3 is 13 residues long. Written as DNA, the CDR3 is TGTGCCAGCAGCCTAGACGGAAACTATGGCTACACCTTC. This gives the protein CASSLDGNYGYTF.

The J gene is TRBJ2-2, the V gene TRBV7-6, with D possibly TRBD2 on 6 matching bases. V was trimmed by 3 bases and J by 3 bases, leaving 14 bases between them. The CDR3 length is 16 residues. Germline CDR1 reads SGHVS; CDR2 reads FNYEAQ. The CDR3: CASSFTGDSYTGELFF. The CDR3 nucleotides are TGTGCCAGCAGCTTCACCGGGGACTCCTACACCGGGGAGCTGTTTTTT. The full variable domain, completed using reference TRBV7-6 and TRBJ2-2, is GAGVSQSPRYKVTKRGQDVALRCDPISGHVSLYWYRQALGQGPEFLTYFNYEAQQDKSGLPNDRFSAERPEGSISTLTIQRTEQRDSAMYRCASSFTGDSYTGELFFGEGSRLTVL.

This sequence joins TRBV30 and TRBJ1-2, with D perhaps TRBD1 (5 bases). CDR1 GTSNPN and CDR2 SVGIG come from the germline V gene (reference sequence). The CDR3 covers 13 residues. Trimming pared 0 bases from V and 8 bases from J, leaving 13 bases between. The CDR3 nucleotides are TGTGCCTGGAGTGTACGCAGGGTCGGAGGCTACACCTTC. Its protein is CAWSVRRVGGYTF. Full variable domain (outside the CDR3, taken from reference TRBV30 and TRBJ1-2): SQTIHQWPATLVQPVGSPLSLECTVEGTSNPNLYWYRQAAGRGLQLLFYSVGIGQISSEVPQNLSASRPQDRQFILSSKKLLLSDSGFYLCAWSVRRVGGYTFGSGTRLTVV.

This clone came up once. The V and J genes are TRBV19 and TRBJ1-1; TRBD1 agrees at 8 bases. CDR3 length: 12 residues. The junction had 9 bases not matched to a gene; V was cut back by 11 bases and J by 7 bases. The V gene's germline CDR1 is LNHDA and CDR2 SQIVND (reference sequence). As DNA, the CDR3 is TGTGCCGCTAAGCAGGGGGCGGGTGAAGCTTTCTTT. Protein sequence: CAAKQGAGEAFF.

This clone was picked up one time. This rearrangement joins TRBV5-1 to TRBJ1-6; possible D gene TRBD1, 5 bases. CDR1 and CDR2 from the germline V gene are SGHRS and YFSETQ. Trimming took off 4 bases at V and 6 bases at J, with 14 bases between the two ends. The CDR3 has 15 residues. This CDR3 reads CASSEQGPVNSPLHF. In nucleotides, the CDR3 is TGCGCCAGCAGCGAGCAGGGTCCTGTTAATTCACCCCTCCACTTT.

CDR3 region: CASSMGTGIVYEQYF. Here the CDR3 DNA reads TGTGCCAGTAGTATGGGGACAGGGATCGTCTACGAGCAGTACTTC. The chain joins TRBV19 to TRBJ2-7; 9 bases map to TRBD1. CDR3 size: 15 residues. Trimming cost V 3 bases and J 3 bases; bases outside gene matches: 6. Per germline, CDR1 LNHDA and CDR2 SQIVND (reference sequence).

The chain recombines TRBV27 with TRBJ1-5; D is unclear. Germline CDR1 MNHEY, CDR2 SMNVEV (reference sequence). V was trimmed by 5 bases and J by 3 bases, leaving 11 bases between them. The CDR3 runs to 14 residues. CDR3 DNA: TGTGCCAGCAGTCCCGGGAGCTTCAATCAGCCCCAGCATTTT. Protein: CASSPGSFNQPQHF.

The J gene is TRBJ1-2, the V gene TRBV9; 10 nucleotides align to TRBD1. Germline CDR1 is SGDLS and CDR2 is YYNGEE. This CDR3 contains 15 residues. Losses at the gene ends were 3 bases for V and 4 bases for J; bases not matched to a gene: 6. For the CDR3, the DNA is TGTGCCAGCAGCGGACAGGGGGCATTCGTCTATGGCTACACCTTC. Encoded protein: CASSGQGAFVYGYTF.

The chain uses TRBV6-6 and TRBJ2-5; D is possibly TRBD1 (6 bases). From germline, CDR1 is MNHNY and CDR2 SVGAGI (reference sequence). V gave up 2 bases and J gave up 1 base, with 8 bases separating them. The CDR3 extends over 14 amino acids. The CDR3 nucleotides are TGTGCCAGCAGTTACCCGACAGGCCAAGAGACCCAGTACTTC. It specifies CASSYPTGQETQYF.